This T cell receptor beta chain comes out of a study of cytomegalovirus exposure and HLA in healthy donors. Study summary: Caucasian-associated ancestry cluster membership applied to under 85% of about 370 genotyped donors. Study-wide results and limits: Associated with cytomegalovirus, according to the listing, were 170 or so TCR beta chains. TCR beta sequences reportedly predicted the HLA-A and HLA-B alleles of most subjects accurately.

About this clone: Its antigen remains unidentified.

The PCR was carried out with 60 Vbeta primers and 13 Jbeta primers. Source study methods: Unique TCR beta chains totaled approximately 83 million in a later count, with 8.5 million to 12 million of them shared. Sequenced by immunoSEQ multiplex PCR; TCRdb stores in-frame clones only, minus some. V, J and clone size are taken as reported in that table, and D and trimming were inferred from the DNA itself. The sample has around 150,000 clones, around 77% seen once. The CDR3 length is 14 residues. The V end was cut by 0 bases, the J end by 8 bases, with 11 bases between. The V gene's germline CDR1 is SGDLS and CDR2 YYNGEE.

Sequencing was performed on PBMCs. This chain connects TRBV9 to TRBJ2-2; weak D call: TRBD1 (6 bases). This clonotype was sampled from a young man in good health and CMV-seronegative. The CDR3 bases are TGTGCCAGCAGCGTAGTGGCAGACAGGGGGGAGCTGTTTTTT. This codes for CASSVVADRGELFF.